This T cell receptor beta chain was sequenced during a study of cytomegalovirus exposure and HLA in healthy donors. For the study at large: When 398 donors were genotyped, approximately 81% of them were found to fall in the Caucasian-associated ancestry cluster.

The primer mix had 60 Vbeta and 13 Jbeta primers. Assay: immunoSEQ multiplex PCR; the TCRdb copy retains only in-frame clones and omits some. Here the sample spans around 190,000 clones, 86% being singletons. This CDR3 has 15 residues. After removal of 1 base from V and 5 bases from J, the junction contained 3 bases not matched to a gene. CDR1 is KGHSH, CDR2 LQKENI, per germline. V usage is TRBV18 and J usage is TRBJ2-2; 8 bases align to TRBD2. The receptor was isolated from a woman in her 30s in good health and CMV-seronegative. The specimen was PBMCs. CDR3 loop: CASSPLASGTGELFF. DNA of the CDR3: TGTGCCAGCTCACCACTGGCTAGCGGGACCGGGGAGCTGTTTTTT. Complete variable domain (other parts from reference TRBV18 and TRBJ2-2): NAGVMQNPRHLVRRRGQEARLRCSPMKGHSHVYWYRQLPEEGLKFMVYLQKENIIDESGMPKERFSAEFPKEGPSILRIQQVVRGDSAAYFCASSPLASGTGELFFGEGSRLTVL.